Listed below are T cell receptor beta chains from one sample, sequenced in a study of blood T cell repertoires in COVID-19. Profiled with immunoSEQ multiplex PCR; TCRdb holds only in-frame clones, not every one. The repertoire consists of roughly 180,000 clones, with roughly 82% occurring once and the leading ten covering roughly 5%. Sequenced input: peripheral blood. These receptors came from a woman aged 25 to 45 with acute or convalescent COVID-19. Both conserved end residues are part of each CDR3. Fields, in order: D gene, CDR3 length, clone size, J gene, V gene, CDR3 protein, CDR3 DNA. D genes are given only for firm matches. Clone size is given for some rows only: seen once, a few or many times, or a class if the clone is expanded.

. | 13 | few | TRBJ2-1 | TRBV27 | CASSRRWYNEQFF | TGTGCCAGCAGTCGCAGGTGGTACAATGAGCAGTTCTTC
. | 14 | . | TRBJ2-2 | TRBV19 | CASTPGQNTGELFF | TGTGCCAGTACCCCGGGACAGAACACCGGGGAGCTGTTTTTT
. | 14 | . | TRBJ2-7 | TRBV19 | CASSIRGPTYEQYF | TGTGCCAGTAGTATTCGGGGTCCTACCTACGAGCAGTACTTC
. | 13 | . | TRBJ1-3 | TRBV7-9 | CASSSGMGDTIYF | TGTGCCAGCAGCTCGGGGATGGGAGACACCATATATTTT
TRBD1 | 16 | . | TRBJ2-3 | TRBV14 | CASSQVDGQGRDTQYF | TGTGCCAGCAGCCAGGTGGACGGACAGGGAAGAGATACGCAGTATTTT
TRBD1 | 15 | . | TRBJ2-3 | TRBV5-4 | CASSLTGARADTQYF | TGTGCCAGCAGCTTGACAGGGGCAAGGGCAGATACGCAGTATTTT
. | 15 | . | TRBJ2-5 | TRBV7-3 | CASSLIPGSGETQYF | TGTGCCAGCAGCTTAATACCGGGTTCAGGGGAGACCCAGTACTTC
TRBD1 | 13 | . | TRBJ2-3 | TRBV27 | CASRRQGVNTQYF | TGTGCCAGCAGACGACAGGGAGTGAATACGCAGTATTTT
. | 13 | few | TRBJ1-1 | TRBV19 | CASSSGGNTEAFF | TGTGCCAGTAGTTCCGGGGGGAACACTGAAGCTTTCTTT
. | 17 | . | TRBJ1-5 | TRBV24-1 | CATSDPAGPGSNQPQHF | TGTGCCACCAGTGATCCCGCGGGACCAGGGAGCAATCAGCCCCAGCATTTT
TRBD1 | 15 | . | TRBJ1-5 | TRBV7-2 | CASSQDRVSNQPQHF | TGTGCCAGCAGCCAAGACAGGGTTAGCAATCAGCCCCAGCATTTT
TRBD1 | 15 | many | TRBJ2-5 | TRBV19 | CASSPIDRAQETQYF | TGTGCCAGTAGTCCGATAGACAGGGCCCAAGAGACCCAGTACTTC
. | 15 | few | TRBJ2-3 | TRBV6-2/TRBV6-3 | CASSLSSQSTDTQYF | TGTGCCAGCAGCCTTAGCTCGCAAAGCACAGATACGCAGTATTTT
. | 13 | . | TRBJ1-4 | TRBV2 | CASSYGTQEKLFF | TGTGCCAGCAGCTACGGGACACAAGAAAAACTGTTTTTT
TRBD1 | 11 | . | TRBJ1-2 | TRBV20-1 | CSVPSGGGYTF | TGCAGTGTCCCCTCAGGGGGCGGCTACACCTTC
TRBD1 | 12 | once | TRBJ1-2 | TRBV6-5 | CASLGTDYGYTF | TGTGCCAGCCTCGGGACAGATTATGGCTACACCTTC
. | 11 | . | TRBJ1-3 | TRBV3-1/TRBV3-2 | CASSRDGATYF | TGTGCCAGCAGCCGAGACGGTGCTACATATTTT